A selection of T cell receptor beta chains follows, all from one sample in a study of blood T cell repertoires in COVID-19. Repertoires were generated with immunoSEQ multiplex PCR, while TCRdb's copy carries only in-frame clones and drops some. The top ten clones hold 5.7% of a sample with about 100,000 clones, over 85% of them seen once. Sequenced: peripheral blood. The receptors shown here come from an older man with acute or convalescent COVID-19. Each CDR3 is given with its conserved first and last residue. The order of the fields is D gene, J gene, V gene, clone size, CDR3 protein, CDR3 DNA. The D gene is left open where the match is weak. Some rows have no size entry. The others give once, few or many, or a class for an expanded clone.

>TRBD2|TRBJ2-7|TRBV5-4|few
CASSTGTSGLYEQYF
TGTGCCAGCAGCACCGGGACTAGCGGATTATACGAGCAGTACTTC
>-|TRBJ1-3|TRBV6-5|-
CASSYTSIGVENTIYF
TGTGCCAGCAGTTACACCTCTATCGGGGTGGAAAACACCATATATTTT
>-|TRBJ2-3|TRBV7-2|-
CASSLVGAVWDTQYF
TGTGCCAGCAGCTTAGTGGGGGCGGTTTGGGATACGCAGTATTTT
>TRBD2|TRBJ2-3|TRBV18|-
CASSPPNPAGDTDTQYF
TGTGCCAGCTCACCACCGAACCCAGCGGGGGACACAGATACGCAGTATTTT
>TRBD1|TRBJ1-5|TRBV9|-
CASSAGTDANQPQHF
TGTGCCAGCAGCGCCGGGACAGATGCGAATCAGCCCCAGCATTTT
>-|TRBJ2-3|TRBV4-1|-
CASTPRERVDTQYF
TGCGCCAGCACCCCGAGGGAGCGAGTAGATACGCAGTATTTT
>-|TRBJ1-5|TRBV7-8|-
CASSPLRRDQPQHF
TGTGCCAGCAGCCCCCTACGGAGGGATCAGCCCCAGCATTTT
>-|TRBJ1-3|TRBV7-2|-
CASSLASGPGNTIYF
TGTGCCAGCAGCTTAGCGTCAGGGCCTGGAAACACCATATATTTT
>TRBD1|TRBJ1-2|TRBV5-4|-
CASSLLLRDRNGYTF
TGTGCCAGCAGCTTGTTACTCCGGGACAGAAACGGCTACACCTTC
>-|TRBJ2-1|TRBV27|-
CASSLENRGGGEQFF
TGTGCCAGCAGTTTAGAGAACAGGGGAGGCGGTGAGCAGTTCTTC
>TRBD1|TRBJ2-2|TRBV6-5|-
CASSRQGAGTGELFF
TGTGCCAGCAGTCGACAGGGGGCCGGCACCGGGGAGCTGTTTTTT
>TRBD2|TRBJ2-5|TRBV28|-
CASSFGLASSGETQYF
TGTGCCAGCAGTTTTGGACTAGCGTCCTCCGGGGAGACCCAGTACTTC
>-|TRBJ2-7|TRBV5-5|few
CASSLGVGGEQYF
TGTGCCAGCAGCTTGGGTGTCGGCGGCGAGCAGTACTTC
>-|TRBJ1-5|TRBV25-1|-
CASSDQGGRPQHF
TGTGCCAGCAGTGACCAGGGCGGTAGGCCCCAGCATTTT
>TRBD1|TRBJ2-7|TRBV4-2|-
CASSQGGQGYEQYF
TGTGCCAGCAGCCAAGGTGGACAGGGGTACGAGCAGTACTTC
>TRBD2|TRBJ2-7|TRBV18|-
CASSPLPRLAGQYEQYF
TGTGCCAGCTCACCTCTACCAAGACTAGCGGGACAGTACGAGCAGTACTTC